This T cell receptor beta chain appears in the sequencing data of a study of sequential checkpoint blockade in melanoma. Background on the study: Maintenance nivolumab came after either treatment sequence.

Germline CDR1 reads MDHEN; CDR2 reads SYDVKM. CDR3 length: 15 residues. With 4 bases removed from V and 8 bases from J, the gap between germline ends came to 20 bases. Using immunoSEQ multiplex PCR, the repertoire was profiled, and TCRdb retains in-frame clones only, with some absent. The profile covers some 6,200 clones, with about half appearing a single time and under 60% taken by the ten largest. Treatment meaning: randomized to nivolumab then ipilimumab (arm A) or the reverse (arm B). Patients had received no earlier DNA-damaging chemotherapy. Live CD3+CD8+ CD19− CD56− cells were sorted from PBMCs.

The chain is built from TRBV28 and TRBJ1-2; D is possibly TRBD1 (6 bases). The source material was CD8+ T cells sorted from blood (inferred from file names), sampled from a patient given nivolumab and ipilimumab in sequence. The clonotype originates from a human donor with melanoma. CDR3 protein: CASSSLGTHWGGYTF. The CDR3 DNA is TGTGCCAGCAGTTCCTTGGGGACACACTGGGGGGGCTACACCTTC.